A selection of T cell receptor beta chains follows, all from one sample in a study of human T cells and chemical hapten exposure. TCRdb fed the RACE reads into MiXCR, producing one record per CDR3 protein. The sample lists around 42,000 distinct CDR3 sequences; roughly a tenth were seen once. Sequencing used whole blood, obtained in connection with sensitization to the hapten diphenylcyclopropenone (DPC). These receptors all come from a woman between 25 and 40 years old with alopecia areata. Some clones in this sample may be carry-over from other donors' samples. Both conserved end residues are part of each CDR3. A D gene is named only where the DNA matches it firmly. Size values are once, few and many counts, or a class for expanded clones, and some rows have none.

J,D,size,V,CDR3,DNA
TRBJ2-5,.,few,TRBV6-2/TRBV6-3,CASSQRYGTQVQETQYF,TGTGCCAGCAGCCAACGCTACGGGACCCAGGTTCAAGAGACCCAGTACTTC
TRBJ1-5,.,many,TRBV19,CASSTGVSGATQPQHF,TGTGCCAGTAGTACTGGGGTATCAGGGGCCACTCAGCCCCAGCATTTT
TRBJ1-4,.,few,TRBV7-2,CASSSNRAQNEKLFF,TGTGCCAGCAGCTCAAACAGAGCCCAAAATGAAAAACTGTTTTTT
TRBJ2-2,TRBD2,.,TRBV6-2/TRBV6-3,CALREAGANTGELFF,TGTGCCCTAAGGGAGGCGGGGGCGAACACCGGGGAGCTGTTTTTT
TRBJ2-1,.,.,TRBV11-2,CASSLERYNEQFF,TGTGCCAGCAGCTTAGAACGGTACAATGAGCAGTTCTTC
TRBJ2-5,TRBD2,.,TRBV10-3,CAISLGLEETQYF,TGTGCCATCAGCTTGGGACTAGAGGAGACCCAGTACTTC
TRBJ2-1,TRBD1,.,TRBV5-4,CASSVDRDRGLQFF,TGTGCCAGCAGCGTGGACCGGGACAGGGGGTTGCAGTTCTTC
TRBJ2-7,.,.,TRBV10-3,CAIGASSYEQYF,TGTGCCATCGGGGCGTCCTCCTACGAGCAGTACTTC
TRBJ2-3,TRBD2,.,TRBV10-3,CAISVLGRGADTQYF,TGTGCCATCAGTGTCCTGGGGAGGGGAGCAGATACGCAGTATTTT
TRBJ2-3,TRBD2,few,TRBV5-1,CATGYELAGTDTQYF,TGCGCCACGGGGTACGAGCTAGCGGGCACAGATACGCAGTATTTT
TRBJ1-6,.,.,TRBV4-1,CASSAGNHNSPLHF,TGCGCCAGCAGCGCGGGGAATCATAATTCACCCCTCCACTTT
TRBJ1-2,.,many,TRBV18,CASSPVPGPGNYGYTF,TGTGCCAGCTCACCAGTGCCGGGACCGGGTAACTATGGCTACACCTTC
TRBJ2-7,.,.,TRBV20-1,CSARVTAGAYNEQYF,TGCAGTGCTAGAGTCACGGCGGGGGCATACAATGAGCAGTACTTC
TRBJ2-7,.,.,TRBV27,CASSLRRNYEQYF,TGTGCCAGCAGTTTAAGGCGCAACTACGAGCAGTACTTC
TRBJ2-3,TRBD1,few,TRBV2,CASKRGTGANTDTQYF,TGTGCCAGCAAAAGGGGGACAGGTGCCAACACAGATACGCAGTATTTT
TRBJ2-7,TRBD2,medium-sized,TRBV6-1,CASSGEASGAHEQYF,TGTGCCAGCAGTGGTGAGGCTAGCGGGGCTCACGAGCAGTACTTC
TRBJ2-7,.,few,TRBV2,CASYTGPGISYEQYF,TGTGCCAGTTACACCGGGCCAGGGATCTCCTACGAGCAGTACTTC
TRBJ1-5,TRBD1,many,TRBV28,CASSPIGTDNQPQHF,TGTGCCAGCAGCCCAATTGGGACAGACAATCAGCCCCAGCATTTT
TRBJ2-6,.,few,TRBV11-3,CASSAGPDLGANVLTF,TGTGCCAGCAGCGCGGGACCGGACCTGGGGGCCAACGTCCTGACTTTC
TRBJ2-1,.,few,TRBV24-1,CATSDFRGDNEQFF,TGTGCCACCAGTGATTTTAGGGGGGACAATGAGCAGTTCTTC
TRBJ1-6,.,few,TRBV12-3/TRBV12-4,CASSFGNSPLHF,TGTGCCAGCAGTTTTGGGAATTCACCCCTCCACTTT
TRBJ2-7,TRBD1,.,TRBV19,CASSIRTGPTYEQYF,TGTGCCAGTAGTATCAGGACAGGCCCAACCTACGAGCAGTACTTC
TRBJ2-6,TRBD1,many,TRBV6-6,CASSPSGQQYSGANVLTF,TGTGCCAGCAGTCCTTCGGGACAGCAGTACTCTGGGGCCAACGTCCTGACTTTC
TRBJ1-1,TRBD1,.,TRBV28,CASSSQGATEAFF,TGTGCCAGCAGTTCACAGGGGGCCACTGAAGCTTTCTTT
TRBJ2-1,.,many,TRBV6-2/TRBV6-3,CASSYSEVAYNEQFF,TGTGCCAGCAGTTACTCGGAGGTAGCATACAATGAGCAGTTCTTC
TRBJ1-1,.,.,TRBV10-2,CASSEAGRNTEAFF,TGCGCCAGCAGTGAAGCAGGGCGGAACACTGAAGCTTTCTTT
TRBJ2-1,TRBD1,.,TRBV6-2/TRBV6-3,CASSSHRGSYNEQFF,TGTGCCAGCAGTTCGCACAGGGGGTCCTACAATGAGCAGTTCTTC
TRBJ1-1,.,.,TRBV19,CASSGRARDTEAFF,TGTGCCAGTAGTGGCAGGGCCCGGGACACTGAAGCTTTCTTT
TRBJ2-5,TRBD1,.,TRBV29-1,CSAGGFQETQYF,TGCAGCGCAGGGGGATTTCAAGAGACCCAGTACTTC
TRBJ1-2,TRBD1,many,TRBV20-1,CSARALTGGYGYTF,TGCAGTGCTAGAGCTCTGACAGGGGGGTATGGCTACACCTTC
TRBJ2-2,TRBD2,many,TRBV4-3,CASSQDWGGTGELFF,TGCGCCAGCAGCCAAGATTGGGGGGGCACCGGGGAGCTGTTTTTT
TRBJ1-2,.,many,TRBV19,CASRDQLLREDGYTF,TGTGCCAGTCGCGATCAACTTCTCAGGGAGGATGGCTACACCTTC
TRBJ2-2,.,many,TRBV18,CASSPPRAGIDTGELFF,TGTGCCAGCTCACCACCCAGGGCCGGTATCGACACCGGGGAGCTGTTTTTT
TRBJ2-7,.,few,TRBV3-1,CASSQGFVASEQYF,TGTGCCAGCAGCCAAGGGTTTGTAGCCTCCGAGCAGTACTTC
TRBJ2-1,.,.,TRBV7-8,CASSLIQGNEQFF,TGTGCCAGCAGCTTAATTCAGGGCAATGAGCAGTTCTTC
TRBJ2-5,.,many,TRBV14,CASSQRRAGKPQETQYF,TGTGCCAGCAGCCAGCGGCGGGCCGGCAAGCCTCAAGAGACCCAGTACTTC
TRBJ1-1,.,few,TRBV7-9,CASRMGRLDTEAFF,TGTGCCAGCAGAATGGGGCGGTTGGACACTGAAGCTTTCTTT
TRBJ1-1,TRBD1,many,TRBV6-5,CASRRDRESTEAFF,TGTGCCAGCAGGCGGGACAGGGAGTCCACTGAAGCTTTCTTT
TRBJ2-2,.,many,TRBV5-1,CASRPGVTGELFF,TGCGCCAGCAGGCCAGGGGTTACCGGGGAGCTGTTTTTT
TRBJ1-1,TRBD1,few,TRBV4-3,CASSAQGGTEAFF,TGCGCCAGCAGTGCGCAGGGGGGCACTGAAGCTTTCTTT
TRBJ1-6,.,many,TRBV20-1,CSAPLSTGGGSPLHF,TGCAGTGCTCCCCTTAGTACCGGCGGAGGATCACCCCTCCACTTT
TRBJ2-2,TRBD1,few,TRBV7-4,CASSSILTGERTSGELFF,TGTGCCAGCAGCTCGATACTTACAGGGGAACGCACTTCCGGGGAGCTGTTTTTT
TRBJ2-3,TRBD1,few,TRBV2,CASGGQGLDTQYF,TGTGCCAGCGGAGGACAGGGGTTGGATACGCAGTATTTT
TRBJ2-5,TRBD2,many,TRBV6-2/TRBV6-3,CASGPAGLGETQYF,TGTGCCAGCGGCCCAGCGGGACTGGGAGAGACCCAGTACTTC
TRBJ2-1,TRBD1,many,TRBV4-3,CASSQSGGWSSYNEQFF,TGCGCCAGCAGCCAGTCAGGGGGATGGAGCTCCTACAATGAGCAGTTCTTC
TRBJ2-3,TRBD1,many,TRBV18,CASSRGQGTTDTQYF,TGTGCCAGCTCACGGGGACAGGGAACCACAGATACGCAGTATTTT
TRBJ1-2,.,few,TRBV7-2,CASSLEAGEANYGYTF,TGTGCCAGCAGCTTAGAGGCAGGGGAAGCTAACTATGGCTACACCTTC
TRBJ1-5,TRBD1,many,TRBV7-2,CASSSTGGTDQPQHF,TGTGCCAGCAGCTCCACAGGGGGGACGGATCAGCCCCAGCATTTT
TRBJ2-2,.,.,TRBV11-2,CASSSWSGELFF,TGTGCCAGCAGCAGTTGGTCCGGGGAGCTGTTTTTT